This TCR beta chain comes out of a study of blood T cell repertoires in COVID-19. Overall study: PBMCs, B-cell-depleted T cells, or T cells provided the cDNA or gDNA that made up the material.

Trimming stripped 5 bases from V and 7 bases from J, with 17 bases between. This CDR3 comprises 14 residues. Germline CDR1 and CDR2: MNHEY and SVGEGT. In the original processing: By means of reference gene primer amplification, nucleated cell counts were estimated. The data were produced by immunoSEQ multiplex PCR, yet TCRdb's version contains in-frame clones alone and is incomplete. V, J and clone size were drawn from that table, and D and trimming were deduced from the DNA. The table shows about 140,000 clones, with approximately 89% occurring only once. This rearrangement joins TRBV6-2 or TRBV6-3 to TRBJ1-2; tentative D call: TRBD1 (5 bases). The origin of this receptor is a man aged 55 to 70 with active or convalescent COVID-19. Sequencing was done on a sample of peripheral blood. In nucleotides, the CDR3 is TGTGCCAGCAGTCCGCTACAGGTTCTCCCTGGCTACACCTTC. This sequence encodes CASSPLQVLPGYTF.